The 11 T cell receptor beta chains given below trace back to one sample, sequenced in a study of blood T cell repertoires in COVID-19. Sequencing was performed with immunoSEQ multiplex PCR; in TCRdb, only in-frame clones are kept and a portion is missing. This table holds about 51,000 clones, around nine tenths found once. The source material was peripheral blood. These receptors all come from a man aged 50 or older with active COVID-19.

This chain connects TRBV4-1 to TRBJ1-4, with a possible D match to TRBD1 (5 bases). The CDR3 is 13 amino acids. From germline, CDR1 is MGHRA and CDR2 YSYEKL. V was cut by 1 base and J by 11 bases, with 11 bases left in between. The CDR3 loop is CASSQVGGGKLFF. The CDR3 coding sequence is TGCGCCAGCAGCCAAGTCGGGGGTGGGAAACTGTTTTTT.

The rearrangement uses TRBV6-2 or TRBV6-3 and TRBJ1-6; the match to TRBD1 covers 8 bases. This CDR3 comprises 16 residues. Germline loops: CDR1 MNHEY, CDR2 SVGEGT. V shed 6 bases and J 7 bases; nucleotides not matched to a gene: 11. CDR3 DNA: TGTGCCAGCAGCCTCGACAGGGGCAATCAGAATTCACCCCTCCACTTT. Translated, it gives CASSLDRGNQNSPLHF.

Comment on this clone: One end of the junction varies from germline; a read error may be responsible. The V call is TRBV6-1, the J call TRBJ1-3; tentative D call: TRBD1 (5 bases). The CDR3 consists of 17 residues. CDR1 is MNHNS, CDR2 SASEGT, per germline. CDR3 sequence (DNA): TGTGCCAGCAATGAAGCGCTGGGGCGCGACTCTGGAAACACCATATATTTT. This sequence encodes CASNEALGRDSGNTIYF.

The J gene is TRBJ2-4, the V gene TRBV9, with TRBD2 as a possible D gene (5 bases). Between the trimmed V and J ends, which lost 2 bases and 0 bases, there was a span of 9 bases. Germline CDR1 and CDR2: SGDLS and YYNGEE. The CDR3 is 15 residues long. DNA of the CDR3: TGTGCCAGCAGCGTCTCCGGACTAGCCAAAAACATTCAGTACTTC. It specifies CASSVSGLAKNIQYF.

The V and J genes are TRBV5-1 and TRBJ1-4; a weak D match, TRBD1 (5 bases). Trimming shortened V by 5 bases and J by 9 bases, and 17 bases separated the two germline ends. Looked up from germline, CDR1 is SGHRS and CDR2 is YFSETQ. The CDR3 runs 14 residues. CDR3 DNA sequence: TGCGCCAGCAGTCAGGGCACCAGCGATAAAAAACTGTTTTTT. Translation gives CASSQGTSDKKLFF.

V and J are TRBV6-1 and TRBJ2-6; possibly TRBD1 for D (6 bases). The CDR3 runs to 16 residues. CDR1 and CDR2 from the germline V gene are MNHNS and SASEGT. Between the trimmed V and J ends, which lost 5 bases and 0 bases, there was a span of 11 bases. The CDR3 coding sequence is TGTGCCAGCAGTCAAGGCAGGGGCTCTGGGGCCAACGTCCTGACTTTC. Residues: CASSQGRGSGANVLTF.

The J gene is TRBJ2-7, the V gene TRBV7-2; D remains ambiguous. Germline CDR1 SGHTA, CDR2 FQGNSA. The CDR3 is made up of 11 amino acids. V was shortened by 4 bases and J by 6 bases, with 7 bases between the two germline ends. CDR3 nucleotide sequence: TGTGCCAGCAGCTCCTCTCCCGAGCAGTACTTC. Encoded protein: CASSSSPEQYF.

The table lists this clone with a few counts. The V call is TRBV7-9, the J call TRBJ1-6; weak D call: TRBD1 (6 bases). V gave up 4 bases and J gave up 7 bases, with 14 bases separating them. The germline CDR1 and CDR2 sequences are SEHNR and FQNEAQ (reference sequence). CDR3 length: 15 amino acids. The CDR3 coding sequence is TGTGCCAGCAGCTCAAGGGACATCCCCAATTCACCCCTCCACTTT. Protein product: CASSSRDIPNSPLHF.

V usage is TRBV5-8 and J usage is TRBJ1-1; D remains ambiguous. Per germline, CDR1 SGHTS and CDR2 YDEGEE. Trimming took off 0 bases at V and 1 base at J, with 7 bases between the two ends. CDR3 length equals 14 residues. The DNA for the CDR3 is TGTGCCAGCAGCTTGGAGGCGGCGAACACTGAAGCTTTCTTT. Its translation is CASSLEAANTEAFF.

The J gene is TRBJ1-3, the V gene TRBV7-2; the D is unclear. CDR1 and CDR2 from the germline V gene are SGHTA and FQGNSA. CDR3 size: 16 residues. V was trimmed by 3 bases and J by 0 bases, leaving 12 bases between them. The CDR3 sequence is CASSFSGLSSGNTIYF. The CDR3 DNA reads as TGTGCCAGCAGCTTCAGCGGACTGAGCTCTGGAAACACCATATATTTT.

About this clone itself: Its ends do not fully match the called genes, so a read error is possible. The rearrangement uses TRBV5-1 and TRBJ1-4, with 9 bases lining up with TRBD1. CDR3 size: 15 residues. Germline V gene data show CDR1 as SGHRS and CDR2 as YFSETQ. The CDR3 region has the DNA TGCGCCAGCAGCTTGGCTGGGACAGGGAATGGAAAACTGTTTTTT. This codes for CASSLAGTGNGKLFF.